A selection of T cell receptor beta chains follows, all from one sample in a study of identifying expanded T cells in peripheral blood. Here immunoSEQ multiplex PCR was the method, and the copy in TCRdb shows in-frame clones only, minus some. The sample records more than 85,000 clones, 88% being singletons. The sequencing sample was made of blood. The source is a person aged 18-70 years in good health. CDR3s include the opening cysteine and the closing phenylalanine or tryptophan. The order of the fields is clone size, V gene, J gene, D gene, CDR3 protein, CDR3 DNA. The D gene is left open where the match is weak. Size values are once, few and many counts, or a class for expanded clones, and some rows have none.

few	TRBV4-1	TRBJ2-4	TRBD2	CASSQGPNGGVAKNIQYF	TGCGCCAGCAGCCAAGGCCCCAACGGGGGGGTAGCCAAAAACATTCAGTACTTC
few	TRBV7-3	TRBJ2-7	-	CASSLTSQGFGEQYF	TGTGCCAGCAGCTTAACTTCCCAGGGTTTCGGGGAGCAGTACTTC
-	TRBV7-2	TRBJ2-7	-	CASSTTGDRGQQYF	TGTGCCAGCAGCACGACAGGTGACCGGGGGCAGCAGTACTTC
-	TRBV5-6	TRBJ2-2	TRBD1	CASSQTYLRARGTGELFF	TGTGCCAGCAGCCAAACTTACCTGAGGGCCAGGGGGACCGGGGAGCTGTTTTTT
-	TRBV7-6	TRBJ2-7	-	CASSSQTEGPHEQYF	TGTGCCAGCAGCTCACAGACGGAAGGGCCCCACGAGCAGTACTTC
once	TRBV5-1	TRBJ2-1	TRBD2	CASSLAGVSNEQFF	TGCGCCAGCAGCTTAGCGGGAGTCTCCAATGAGCAGTTCTTC
-	TRBV9	TRBJ2-6	-	CASSVALSSGANVLTF	TGTGCCAGCAGCGTAGCGCTCTCCTCTGGGGCCAACGTCCTGACTTTC
-	TRBV5-4	TRBJ1-1	-	CASSLGAISNTEAFF	TGTGCCAGCAGCTTGGGTGCTATCTCTAACACTGAAGCTTTCTTT
once	TRBV27	TRBJ1-1	-	CASYEAANTEAFF	TGTGCCTCTTATGAGGCGGCGAACACTGAAGCTTTCTTT
once	TRBV19	TRBJ2-7	-	CASSTGMGGHEQYF	TGTGCCAGTAGTACAGGAATGGGCGGCCACGAGCAGTACTTC
-	TRBV28	TRBJ2-1	TRBD1	CALTGTGGYNEQFF	TGTGCCCTCACTGGGACAGGGGGCTACAATGAGCAGTTCTTC
-	TRBV5-4	TRBJ1-4	TRBD1	CASSLGQGGEKLFF	TGTGCCAGCAGCTTGGGGCAGGGGGGCGAAAAACTGTTTTTT
-	TRBV27	TRBJ2-5	TRBD1	CASSFGTGQETQYF	TGTGCCAGCAGTTTCGGGACAGGACAAGAGACCCAGTACTTC
-	TRBV4-1	TRBJ2-5	-	CASSPDTGRGTQYF	TGCGCCAGCAGCCCAGATACAGGGCGGGGGACCCAGTACTTC
-	TRBV2	TRBJ1-4	-	CASSDRGGEKLFF	TGTGCCAGCAGTGATCGGGGGGGTGAAAAACTGTTTTTT
-	TRBV4-1	TRBJ2-2	-	CASSQDVEIADTGELFF	TGCGCCAGCAGCCAAGATGTTGAGATAGCGGACACCGGGGAGCTGTTTTTT
-	TRBV19	TRBJ1-5	-	CASSSVKASHQPQHF	TGTGCCAGTAGTAGTGTGAAGGCGAGCCATCAGCCCCAGCATTTT